This T cell receptor (beta chain) came from a study of cytomegalovirus exposure and HLA in healthy donors. Study-level findings and limits: When a later analysis compared HLA-associated TCR beta chains with equally common others, the HLA-associated chains turned out to be more clonally expanded and to have lower generation probabilities. The records held CMV serostatus as the only immune exposure information. Reportedly, HLA-A and HLA-B alleles of most subjects were accurately predicted from TCR beta.

Comment on this clone: Its antigen is unknown.

Both 60 Vbeta primers and 13 Jbeta primers went into the PCR. Clones were read by immunoSEQ multiplex PCR, and TCRdb kept only the in-frame ones, dropping some. The repertoire holds about 250,000 clones, with 70% to 90% as singletons. This CDR3 is built from 16 residues. Germline V gives CDR1 SEHNR, CDR2 FQNEAQ (reference sequence). J was trimmed by 9 bases and V by 2 bases; bases with no gene match: 7. The clonotype comes from a girl aged 2 to 10 in good health and CMV-seronegative. The specimen was PBMCs. V is TRBV7-9 and J is TRBJ2-2; 12 bases fit TRBD2. CDR3 amino acids: CASSLLTSGRSRELFF. CDR3 sequence (DNA): TGTGCCAGCAGCTTACTGACTAGCGGGAGATCAAGGGAGCTGTTTTTT.